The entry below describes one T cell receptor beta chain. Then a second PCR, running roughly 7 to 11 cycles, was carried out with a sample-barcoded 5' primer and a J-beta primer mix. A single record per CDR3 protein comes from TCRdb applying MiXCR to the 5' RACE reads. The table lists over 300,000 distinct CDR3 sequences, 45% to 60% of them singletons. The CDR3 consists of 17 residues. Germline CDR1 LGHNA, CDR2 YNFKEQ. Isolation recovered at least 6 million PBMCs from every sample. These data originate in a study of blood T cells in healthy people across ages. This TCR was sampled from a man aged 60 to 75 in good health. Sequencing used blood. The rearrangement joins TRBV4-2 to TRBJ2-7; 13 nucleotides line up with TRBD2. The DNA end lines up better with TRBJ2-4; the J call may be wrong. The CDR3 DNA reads TGTGCCAGCAGCCAGGAACTAGCGGGAGGGCCGGTAAACATTCAGTACTTC. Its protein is CASSQELAGGPVNIQYF.